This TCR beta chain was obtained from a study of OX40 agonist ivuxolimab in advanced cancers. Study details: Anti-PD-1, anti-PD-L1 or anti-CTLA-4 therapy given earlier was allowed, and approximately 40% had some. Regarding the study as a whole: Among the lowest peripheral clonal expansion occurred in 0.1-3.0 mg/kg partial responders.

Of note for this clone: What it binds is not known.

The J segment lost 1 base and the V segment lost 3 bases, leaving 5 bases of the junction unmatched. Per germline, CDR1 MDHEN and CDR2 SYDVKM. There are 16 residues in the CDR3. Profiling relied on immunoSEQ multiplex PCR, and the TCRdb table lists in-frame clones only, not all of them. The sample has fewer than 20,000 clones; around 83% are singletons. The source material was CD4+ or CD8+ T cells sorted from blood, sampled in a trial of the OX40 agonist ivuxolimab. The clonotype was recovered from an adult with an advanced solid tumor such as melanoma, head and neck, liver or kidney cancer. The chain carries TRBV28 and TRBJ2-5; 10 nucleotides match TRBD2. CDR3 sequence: CASSLGLAGVQETQYF. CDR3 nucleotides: TGTGCCAGCAGTTTGGGGCTAGCGGGAGTCCAAGAGACCCAGTACTTC.